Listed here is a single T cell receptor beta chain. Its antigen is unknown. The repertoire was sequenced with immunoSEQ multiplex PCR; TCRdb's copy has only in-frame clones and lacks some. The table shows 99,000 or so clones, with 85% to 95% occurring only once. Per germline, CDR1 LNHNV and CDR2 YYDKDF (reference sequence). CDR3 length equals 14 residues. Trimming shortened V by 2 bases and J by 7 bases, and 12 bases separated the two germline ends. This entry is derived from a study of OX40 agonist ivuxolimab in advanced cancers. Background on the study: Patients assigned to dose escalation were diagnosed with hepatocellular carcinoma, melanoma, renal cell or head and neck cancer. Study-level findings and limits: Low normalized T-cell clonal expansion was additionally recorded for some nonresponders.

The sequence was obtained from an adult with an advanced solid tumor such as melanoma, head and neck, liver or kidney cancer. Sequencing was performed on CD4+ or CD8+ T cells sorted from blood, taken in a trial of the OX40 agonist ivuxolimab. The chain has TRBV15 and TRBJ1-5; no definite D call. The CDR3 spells CATSRPKDPQPQHF. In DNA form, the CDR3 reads TGTGCCACCAGCAGACCCAAAGACCCGCAGCCCCAGCATTTT.